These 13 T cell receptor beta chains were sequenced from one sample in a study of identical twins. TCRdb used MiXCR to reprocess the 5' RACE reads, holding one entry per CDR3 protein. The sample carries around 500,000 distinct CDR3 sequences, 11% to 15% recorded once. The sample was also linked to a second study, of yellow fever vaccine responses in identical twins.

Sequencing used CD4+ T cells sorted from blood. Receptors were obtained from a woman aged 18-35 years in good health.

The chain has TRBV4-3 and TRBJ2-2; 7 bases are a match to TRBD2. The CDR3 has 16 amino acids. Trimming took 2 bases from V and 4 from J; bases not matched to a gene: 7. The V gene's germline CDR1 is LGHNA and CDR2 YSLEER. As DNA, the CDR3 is TGCGCCAGCAGCCAAAGGGCGGGAGCCGTCACCGGGGAGCTGTTTTTT. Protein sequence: CASSQRAGAVTGELFF.

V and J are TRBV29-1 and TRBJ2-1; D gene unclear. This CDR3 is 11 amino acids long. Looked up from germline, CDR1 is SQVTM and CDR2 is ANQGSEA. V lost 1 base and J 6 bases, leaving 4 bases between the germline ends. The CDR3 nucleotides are TGCAGCGTTGAAGGTCGCAATGAGCAGTTCTTC. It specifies CSVEGRNEQFF.

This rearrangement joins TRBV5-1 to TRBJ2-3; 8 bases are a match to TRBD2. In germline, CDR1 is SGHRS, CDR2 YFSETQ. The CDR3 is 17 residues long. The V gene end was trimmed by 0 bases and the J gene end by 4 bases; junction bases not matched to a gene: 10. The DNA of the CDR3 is TGCGCCAGCAGCTTGGGGTCTAGCGGGCCCGGGTCAGATACGCAGTATTTT. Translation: CASSLGSSGPGSDTQYF.

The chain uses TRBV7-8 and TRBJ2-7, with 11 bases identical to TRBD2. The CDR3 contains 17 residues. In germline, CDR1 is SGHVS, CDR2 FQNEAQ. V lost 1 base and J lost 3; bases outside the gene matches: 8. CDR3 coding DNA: TGTGCCAGCAGCTTAGGGACTAGCGGGTTCTGGGGCTACGAGCAGTACTTC. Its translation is CASSLGTSGFWGYEQYF.

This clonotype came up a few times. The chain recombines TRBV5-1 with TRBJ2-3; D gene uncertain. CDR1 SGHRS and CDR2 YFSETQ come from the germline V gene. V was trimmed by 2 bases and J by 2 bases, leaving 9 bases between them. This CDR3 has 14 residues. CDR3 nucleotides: TGCGCCAGCAGCTTCGCCCAGACCACAGATACGCAGTATTTT. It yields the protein CASSFAQTTDTQYF.

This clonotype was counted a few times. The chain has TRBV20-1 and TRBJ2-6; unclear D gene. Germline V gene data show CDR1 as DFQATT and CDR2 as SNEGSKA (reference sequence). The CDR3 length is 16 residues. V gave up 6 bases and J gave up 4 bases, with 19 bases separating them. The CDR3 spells CSAPGPGHRGANVLTF. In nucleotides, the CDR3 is TGCAGTGCCCCCGGACCGGGCCACCGGGGGGCCAACGTCCTGACTTTC.

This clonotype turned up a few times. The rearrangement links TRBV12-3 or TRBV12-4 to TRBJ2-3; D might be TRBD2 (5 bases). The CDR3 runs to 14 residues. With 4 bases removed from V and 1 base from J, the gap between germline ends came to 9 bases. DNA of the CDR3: TGTGCCAGCAGTTGGTCCGGGGGCACAGATACGCAGTATTTT. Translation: CASSWSGGTDTQYF.

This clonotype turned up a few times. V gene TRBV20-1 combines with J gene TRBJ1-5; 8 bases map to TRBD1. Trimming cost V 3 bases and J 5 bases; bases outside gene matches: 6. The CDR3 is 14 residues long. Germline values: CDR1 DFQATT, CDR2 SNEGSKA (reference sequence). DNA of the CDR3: TGCAGTGCTAGTGCCAGGGGGCTCGATCAGCCCCAGCATTTT. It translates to CSASARGLDQPQHF.

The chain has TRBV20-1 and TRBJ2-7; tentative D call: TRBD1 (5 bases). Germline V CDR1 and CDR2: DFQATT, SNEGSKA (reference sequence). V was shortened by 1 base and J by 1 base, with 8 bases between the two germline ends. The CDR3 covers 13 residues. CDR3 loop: CSARVQGSYEQYF. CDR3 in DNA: TGCAGTGCTAGAGTTCAGGGTTCCTACGAGCAGTACTTC.

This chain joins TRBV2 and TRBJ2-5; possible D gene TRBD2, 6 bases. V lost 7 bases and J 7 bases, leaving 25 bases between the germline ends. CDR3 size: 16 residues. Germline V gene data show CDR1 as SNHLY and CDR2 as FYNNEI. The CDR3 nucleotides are TGTGCCAGCACCCTACTGGGAGGCATCAACATCGGGACCCAGTACTTC. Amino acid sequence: CASTLLGGINIGTQYF.

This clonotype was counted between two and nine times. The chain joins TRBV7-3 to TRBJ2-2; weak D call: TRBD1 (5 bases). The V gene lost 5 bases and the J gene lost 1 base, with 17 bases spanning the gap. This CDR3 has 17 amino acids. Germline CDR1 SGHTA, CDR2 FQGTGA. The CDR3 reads CASSQIGAGLNTGELFF. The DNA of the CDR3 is TGTGCCAGCAGCCAAATAGGGGCAGGGTTGAACACCGGGGAGCTGTTTTTT. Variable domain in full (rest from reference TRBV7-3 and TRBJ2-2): GAGVSQTPSNKVTEKGKYVELRCDPISGHTALYWYRQSLGQGPEFLIYFQGTGAADDSGLPNDRFFAVRPEGSVSTLKIQRTERGDSAVYLCASSQIGAGLNTGELFFGEGSRLTVL.

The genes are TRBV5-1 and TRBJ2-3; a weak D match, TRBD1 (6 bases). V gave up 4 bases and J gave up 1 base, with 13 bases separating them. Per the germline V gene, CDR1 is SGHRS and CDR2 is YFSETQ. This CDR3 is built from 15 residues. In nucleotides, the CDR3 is TGCGCCAGCAGCCGTCAGGGGAGCGGCACAGATACGCAGTATTTT. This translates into CASSRQGSGTDTQYF.

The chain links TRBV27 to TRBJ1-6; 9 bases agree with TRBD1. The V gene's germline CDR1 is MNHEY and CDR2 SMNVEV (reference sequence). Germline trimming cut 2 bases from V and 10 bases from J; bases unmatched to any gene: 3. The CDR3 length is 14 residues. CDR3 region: CASSLRGTGSPLHF. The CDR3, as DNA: TGTGCCAGCAGTTTAAGGGGGACAGGGTCACCCCTCCACTTT.